The 16 T cell receptor beta chains below were found in one sample sequenced in a study of regulatory T cells in long-lasting Graves disease. Building the TCR beta libraries relied on iRepertoire HTBI primers, and CDR3 regions underwent Arm-PCR. Using its own MiXCR run on the multiplex PCR reads, TCRdb lists one record per CDR3 protein. Altogether under 400,000 distinct CDR3 sequences are present, 16% being singletons, with the ten largest covering roughly 30%. Time point: newly diagnosed GD, antithyroid drugs for less than 3 months. Extracted RNA from PBMCs served as the source of the TCR library. This same sample was also part of a study on T cells in Graves' hyperthyroidism and ophthalmopathy.

The sequenced sample was peripheral blood mononuclear cells (PBMCs), obtained at new diagnosis, from a patient treated with antithyroid drugs. These receptor sequences come from a man between 35 and 55 years old with Graves disease.

V gene TRBV6-2 or TRBV6-3 combines with J gene TRBJ1-5, with D perhaps matching TRBD1 (6 bases). V lost 9 bases to trimming and J lost 9 bases, with 15 bases between them. The CDR3 has 12 amino acids. CDR1 MNHEY and CDR2 SVGEGT come from the germline V gene. The CDR3 loop reads CASSNRERPQHF. The CDR3 region has the DNA TGTGCCAGTAGTAACAGGGAACGGCCCCAGCATTTT.

This clonotype was observed a handful of times. The J gene is TRBJ1-1, the V gene TRBV5-1; possible D gene TRBD1, 6 bases. The germline CDR1 and CDR2 sequences are SGHRS and YFSETQ. V lost 1 base, J lost 5 bases, and 9 bases lay in between. This CDR3 is built from 13 residues. CDR3 coding DNA: TGCGCCAGCAGCTTGAGACAGGAAACTGAAGCTTTCTTT. As protein: CASSLRQETEAFF.

The V gene is TRBV4-1, the J gene TRBJ1-1; D gene uncertain. This CDR3 spans 16 amino acids. Germline V gives CDR1 MGHRA, CDR2 YSYEKL. V lost 1 base and J lost 2, with 14 bases in between. CDR3 coding DNA: TGCGCCAGCAGCCAAGCACCTAAACCCGGAAACACTGAAGCTTTCTTT. This encodes CASSQAPKPGNTEAFF.

This clonotype appeared many times. The rearrangement joins TRBV3-1 to TRBJ2-7; possibly TRBD1 for D (7 bases). This CDR3 is 15 amino acids long. Trimming pared 1 base from V and 4 bases from J, leaving 14 bases between. The V gene's germline CDR1 is LGHDT and CDR2 YNNKEL (reference sequence). The CDR3 sequence is CASSQVYRGGYEQYF. Written as DNA, the CDR3 is TGTGCCAGCAGCCAAGTGTACAGGGGAGGATACGAGCAGTACTTC.

This clonotype is a singleton in its sample. The gene calls are TRBV28 and TRBJ1-1; D not resolved. There are 13 residues in the CDR3. CDR1 and CDR2 from the germline V gene are MDHEN and SYDVKM. V was trimmed by 1 base and J by 7 bases, leaving 10 bases between them. CDR3 in DNA: TGTGCCAGCAGTTTATCCCCAACCCATGAAGCTTTCTTT. It translates to CASSLSPTHEAFF.

A few counts support this clonotype. The chain couples TRBV5-8 to TRBJ2-5, with TRBD1 matching over 11 bases. Trimming removed 4 bases from V and 4 bases from J; junction bases left unmatched: 6. The CDR3 has 15 residues. CDR1 is SGHTS, CDR2 YDEGEE, per germline. Here the CDR3 reads CASSGGQGVGETQYF. The DNA for the CDR3 is TGTGCCAGCAGCGGGGGACAGGGGGTAGGAGAGACCCAGTACTTC.

This clonotype was picked up many times. This CDR3 is CASSHGLAGAETQYF. CDR3 in DNA: TGTGCCAGCAGTCACGGACTAGCGGGGGCAGAGACCCAGTACTTC. The chain joins TRBV28 to TRBJ2-5; 13 nucleotides line up with TRBD2. This CDR3 is 15 amino acids long. In germline, CDR1 is MDHEN, CDR2 SYDVKM. V gave up 5 bases and J gave up 4 bases; unmatched junction bases: 4.

The chain has TRBV19 and TRBJ2-5, with 7 bases matching TRBD1. The CDR3 runs to 14 residues. From germline, CDR1 is LNHDA and CDR2 SQIVND (reference sequence). The V segment lost 2 bases and the J segment 5 bases; nucleotides outside the gene matches: 5. CDR3 coding DNA: TGTGCCAGTAGTATAAAGGGGGCAGGGGAGACCCAGTACTTC. Amino acids: CASSIKGAGETQYF.

The chain recombines TRBV4-3 with TRBJ2-3, with D perhaps matching TRBD2 (7 bases). The germline V gene encodes CDR1 LGHNA and CDR2 YSLEER. The CDR3 totals 17 residues. The V end was cut by 4 bases, the J end by 0 bases, with 17 bases between. CDR3 region: CASSLFRGDTSTDTQYF. The CDR3 DNA reads as TGCGCCAGCAGCCTATTCCGGGGGGACACTAGCACAGATACGCAGTATTTT.

This clonotype was seen ten or more times. The gene calls are TRBV20-1 and TRBJ2-3, with D possibly TRBD1 on 5 matching bases. Trimming removed 2 bases at V and 2 bases at J, with 14 bases between. The germline CDR1 and CDR2 sequences are DFQATT and SNEGSKA (reference sequence). The CDR3 covers 15 residues. CDR3 residues: CSARNRQLPTDTQYF. CDR3 nucleotides: TGCAGTGCTAGAAACAGACAGTTGCCCACAGATACGCAGTATTTT.

V and J are TRBV20-1 and TRBJ2-2; D perhaps matches TRBD1 (5 bases). Per germline, CDR1 DFQATT and CDR2 SNEGSKA (reference sequence). Trimming removed 2 bases from V and 12 bases from J, with 13 bases in between. The CDR3 has 12 residues. The chain's CDR3 is CSARFRADQLFF. The CDR3 DNA sequence: TGCAGTGCTAGATTCAGGGCCGATCAGCTGTTTTTT.

This clonotype was detected ten times or more. The chain recombines TRBV6-1 with TRBJ1-1; 7 nucleotides line up with TRBD1. Germline trimming cut 8 bases from V and 4 bases from J; bases unmatched to any gene: 7. This CDR3 spans 13 amino acids. Germline V gene data show CDR1 as MNHNS and CDR2 as SASEGT. The CDR3 nucleotides are TGTGCCAGCTCAAACAGGGGTGGCACTGAAGCTTTCTTT. Its translation is CASSNRGGTEAFF.

Points on this clonotype: A much larger clone sits a single nucleotide away, making a read error possible. This chain joins TRBV2 and TRBJ2-7; possible D gene TRBD2, 6 bases. CDR1 is SNHLY and CDR2 is FYNNEI in the germline V gene. The CDR3 sequence is 16 residues long. The V end was cut by 8 bases, the J end by 7 bases, with 27 bases between. This CDR3 reads CASRENAGSNPVEQYF. The CDR3 DNA reads TGTGCCAGCCGCGAAAACGCGGGGAGTAACCCCGTGGAGCAGTACTTC. The full variable domain, in which reference TRBV2 and TRBJ2-7 provide the parts outside the CDR3, is EPEVTQTPSHQVTQMGQEVILRCVPISNHLYFYWYRQILGQKVEFLVSFYNNEISEKSEIFDDQFSVERPDGSNFTLKIRSTKLEDSAMYFCASRENAGSNPVEQYFGPGTRLTVT.

The V and J genes are TRBV24-1 and TRBJ2-1; D is perhaps TRBD1 (5 bases). V lost 2 bases and J lost 2, with 9 bases in between. CDR1 is KGHDR and CDR2 is SFDVKD in the germline V gene. The CDR3 length is 15 residues. The CDR3 sequence is CATSDYPGTYNEQFF. The CDR3 DNA sequence: TGTGCCACCAGTGATTATCCAGGGACCTACAATGAGCAGTTCTTC.

In its sample, this clonotype was seen many times. The V call is TRBV18, the J call TRBJ2-3, with 10 bases fitting TRBD2. Trimming cost V 2 bases and J 3 bases; bases outside gene matches: 11. The CDR3 length is 18 residues. Germline CDR1 is KGHSH and CDR2 is LQKENI. Here the CDR3 reads CASSPRILAGPETDTQYF. As DNA, the CDR3 is TGTGCCAGCTCACCAAGGATACTAGCGGGGCCCGAGACAGATACGCAGTATTTT.

This clonotype was seen at least ten times. This chain joins TRBV7-8 and TRBJ1-1, with D tentatively TRBD1 (6 bases). The CDR3 extends over 16 amino acids. Trimming stripped 5 bases from V and 1 base from J, with 17 bases between. Per the germline V gene, CDR1 is SGHVS and CDR2 is FQNEAQ. CDR3 region: CASSLRGQLENTEAFF. The CDR3 bases are TGTGCCAGCAGCCTACGGGGGCAATTGGAGAACACTGAAGCTTTCTTT.